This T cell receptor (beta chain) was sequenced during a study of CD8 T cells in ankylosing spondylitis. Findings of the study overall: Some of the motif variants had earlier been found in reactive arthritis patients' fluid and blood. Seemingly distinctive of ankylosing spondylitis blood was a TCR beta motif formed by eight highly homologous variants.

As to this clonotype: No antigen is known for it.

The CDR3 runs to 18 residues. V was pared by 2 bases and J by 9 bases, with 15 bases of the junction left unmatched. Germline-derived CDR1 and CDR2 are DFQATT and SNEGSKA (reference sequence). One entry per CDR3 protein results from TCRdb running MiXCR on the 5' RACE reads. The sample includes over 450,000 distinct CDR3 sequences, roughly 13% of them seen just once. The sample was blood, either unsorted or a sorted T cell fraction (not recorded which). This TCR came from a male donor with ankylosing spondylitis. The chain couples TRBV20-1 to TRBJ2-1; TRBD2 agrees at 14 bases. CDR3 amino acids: CSARKGLAGDLKTGEQFF. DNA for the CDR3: TGCAGTGCTAGAAAGGGACTAGCGGGAGATTTAAAGACCGGTGAGCAGTTCTTC.